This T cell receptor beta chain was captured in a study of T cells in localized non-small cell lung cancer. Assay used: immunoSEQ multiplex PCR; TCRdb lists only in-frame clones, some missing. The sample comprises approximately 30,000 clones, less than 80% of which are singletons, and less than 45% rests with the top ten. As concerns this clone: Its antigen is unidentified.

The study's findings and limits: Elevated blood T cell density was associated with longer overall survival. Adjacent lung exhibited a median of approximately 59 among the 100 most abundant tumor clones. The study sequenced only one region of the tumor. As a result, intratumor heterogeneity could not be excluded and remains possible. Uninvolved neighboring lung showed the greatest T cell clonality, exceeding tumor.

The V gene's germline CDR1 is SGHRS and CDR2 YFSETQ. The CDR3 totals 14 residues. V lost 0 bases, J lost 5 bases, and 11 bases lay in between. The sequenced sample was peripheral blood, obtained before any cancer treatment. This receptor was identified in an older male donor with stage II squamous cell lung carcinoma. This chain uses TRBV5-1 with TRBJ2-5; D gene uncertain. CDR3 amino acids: CASSLDPQGETQYF. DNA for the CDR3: TGCGCCAGCAGCTTGGACCCCCAAGGGGAGACCCAGTACTTC.